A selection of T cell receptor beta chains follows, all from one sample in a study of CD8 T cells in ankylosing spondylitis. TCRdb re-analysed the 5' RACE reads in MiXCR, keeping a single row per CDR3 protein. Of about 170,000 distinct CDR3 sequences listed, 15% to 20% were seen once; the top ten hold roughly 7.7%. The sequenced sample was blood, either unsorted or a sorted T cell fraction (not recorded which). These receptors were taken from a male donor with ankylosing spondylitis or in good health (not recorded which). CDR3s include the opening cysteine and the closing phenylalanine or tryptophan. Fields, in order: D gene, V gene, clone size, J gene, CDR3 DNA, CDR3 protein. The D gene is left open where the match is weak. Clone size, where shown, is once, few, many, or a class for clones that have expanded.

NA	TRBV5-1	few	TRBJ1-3	TGCGCCAGCAGCCCCAGTTCGGGACGGTACTCTGGAAACACCATATATTTT	CASSPSSGRYSGNTIYF
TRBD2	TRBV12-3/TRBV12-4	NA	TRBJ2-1	TGTGCCAGCATCGTCCTATCGGCGGGAGTTCGCAATGAGCAGTTCTTC	CASIVLSAGVRNEQFF
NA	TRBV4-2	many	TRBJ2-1	TGTGCCAGCAGCCAAGTGCCCGGGCCCTACAATGAGCAGTTCTTC	CASSQVPGPYNEQFF
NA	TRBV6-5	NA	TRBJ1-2	TGTGCCAGCGCGGCGGGATATGCTGGCTACACCTTC	CASAAGYAGYTF
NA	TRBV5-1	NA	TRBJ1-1	TGCGCCAGCAGCTTGGGACGGGGTCTGTCTGAAGCTTTCTTT	CASSLGRGLSEAFF
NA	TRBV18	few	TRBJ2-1	TGTGCCAGCTCACCACCGGACTCCGGGGCTTGGATAAATGAGCAGTTCTTC	CASSPPDSGAWINEQFF
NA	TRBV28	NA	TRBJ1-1	TGTGCCAGCAGGTATATTTTGAACACTGAAGCTTTCTTT	CASRYILNTEAFF
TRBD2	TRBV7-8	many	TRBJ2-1	TGTGCCAGCAGCTTCGGACTAGCGGGATTCCATGAGCAGTTCTTC	CASSFGLAGFHEQFF
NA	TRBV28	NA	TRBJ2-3	TGTGCCAGCAGTGCACAGACGCCAGCCCGCACAGATACGCAGTATTTT	CASSAQTPARTDTQYF
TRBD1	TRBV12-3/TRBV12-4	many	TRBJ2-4	TGTGCCAGCAGTCCAGGGGACAGGGGGCAGAACATTCAGTACTTC	CASSPGDRGQNIQYF
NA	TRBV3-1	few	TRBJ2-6	TGTGCCAGCAGTTGGCGAACCGGGGCCAACGTCCTGACTTTC	CASSWRTGANVLTF
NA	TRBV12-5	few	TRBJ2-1	TGTGCTAGTGGATTCAGGGGATCTGAGCAGTTCTTC	CASGFRGSEQFF
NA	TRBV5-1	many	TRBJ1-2	TGCGCCAGCAGCCGACAGGATGGGGTCTATGGCTACACCTTC	CASSRQDGVYGYTF
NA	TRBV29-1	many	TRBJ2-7	TGCAGCGTTGATAGTCCAGGGTCCTACGAGCAGTACTTC	CSVDSPGSYEQYF
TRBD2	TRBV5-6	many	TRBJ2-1	TGTGCCAGCAGCCGGGGACTAGCGGGAGGTGAGCAGTTCTTC	CASSRGLAGGEQFF
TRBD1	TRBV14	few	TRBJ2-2	TGTGCCAGCAGCCAAGGCTACACTAGACCGGGACAGGGGCTTATCGCGAACACCGGGGAGCTGTTTTTT	CASSQGYTRPGQGLIANTGELFF
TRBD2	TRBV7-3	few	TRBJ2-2	TGTGCCAGCAGCTTTTCCCCATTGAGCGGGAGGGGCACCGGGGAGCTGTTTTTT	CASSFSPLSGRGTGELFF
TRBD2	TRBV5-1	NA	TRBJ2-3	TGCGCCAGCAGGCAGACTAGCGGGAGGTCAGATACGGAGTATTTT	CASRQTSGRSDTEYF
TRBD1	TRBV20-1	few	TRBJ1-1	TGCAGTGCTTCTAGGACAGGCCGTATGAACACTGAAGCTTTCTTT	CSASRTGRMNTEAFF
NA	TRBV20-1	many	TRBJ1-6	TGCAGTGCTAGAGCGGGGCGTACGGCCCTCCACTTT	CSARAGRTALHF
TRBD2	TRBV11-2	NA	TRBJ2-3	TGTGCCAGCAGCCCTGATCCCCGCGGGGGGAGCACAGATACGCAGTATTTT	CASSPDPRGGSTDTQYF
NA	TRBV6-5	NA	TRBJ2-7	TGTGCCAGCAGTTACTCCGGGGAGAGCCACCACTCCTACGAGCAGTACTTC	CASSYSGESHHSYEQYF
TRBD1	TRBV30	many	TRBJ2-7	TGTGCCTGGCAAGGGGGCCTCTCCTACGAGCAGTACTTC	CAWQGGLSYEQYF
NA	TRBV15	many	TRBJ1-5	TGTGCCACCAGCGATGGAGTTAATAGCAATCAGCCCCAGCATTTT	CATSDGVNSNQPQHF
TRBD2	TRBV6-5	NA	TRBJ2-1	TGTGCCAGCAGTTACCCTTCTATCACTAGCGGGAGGGCCAATGAGCAGTTCTTC	CASSYPSITSGRANEQFF
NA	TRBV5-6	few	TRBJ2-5	TGTGCCAGCAGCTTGAGGGCTGGAACGATCTTC	CASSLRAGTIF
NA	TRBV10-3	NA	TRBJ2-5	TGTGCCATCAGTGAGCAGGGGGGAGGAGAGACCCAGTACTTC	CAISEQGGGETQYF
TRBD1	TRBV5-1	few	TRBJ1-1	TGCGCCAGCAGCTTGGAAGGGGGACAGGACACTGAAGCTTTCTTT	CASSLEGGQDTEAFF
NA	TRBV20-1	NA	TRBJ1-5	TGCAGTGCTGGGGAGGAGGGGCGGGAGCCCCAGCATTTT	CSAGEEGREPQHF
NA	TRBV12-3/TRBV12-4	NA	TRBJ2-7	TGTGCCAGCAGTTTAGCAGGGTTAGGCTCCTACGAGCAGTACTTC	CASSLAGLGSYEQYF
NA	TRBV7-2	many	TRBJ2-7	TGTGCCAGCAGCATTTCCTACGAGCAGTACTTC	CASSISYEQYF
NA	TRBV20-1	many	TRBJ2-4	TGCAGTGTTGGACTGAGGGACCACATTCAGTACTTC	CSVGLRDHIQYF
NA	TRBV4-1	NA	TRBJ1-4	TGCGCCAGCAGTCAAGGGGACTCAAATGAAAAACTGTTTTTT	CASSQGDSNEKLFF
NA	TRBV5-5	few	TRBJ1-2	TGTGCCAGCAGCTTATTCCGGGACCCCACCGGCGGCTATGGCTACACCTTC	CASSLFRDPTGGYGYTF
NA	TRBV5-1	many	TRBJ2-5	TGCGCCAGCAGCCCAGTCGTCCAAGAGACCCAGTACTTC	CASSPVVQETQYF
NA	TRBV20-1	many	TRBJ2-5	TGCAGTGCCGGGGCCCACCGTTTCCAAGAGACCCAGTACTTC	CSAGAHRFQETQYF
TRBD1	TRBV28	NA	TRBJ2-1	TGTGCCAGCAGTTTATCGGACAGGGGGAATGAGCAGTTCTTC	CASSLSDRGNEQFF
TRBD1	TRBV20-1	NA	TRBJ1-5	TGCAGTGCGATACAGGGGCGTGGAGGCAATCAGCCCCAGCATTTT	CSAIQGRGGNQPQHF
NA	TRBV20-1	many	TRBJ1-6	TGCAGTGCTAATCAACAGGGTACTTCACCCCTCCACTTT	CSANQQGTSPLHF
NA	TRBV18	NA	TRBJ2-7	TGTGCCAGCTCCCGGAGCACCTCCTACGAGCAGTACTTC	CASSRSTSYEQYF
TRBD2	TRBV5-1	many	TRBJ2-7	TGCGCCAGCAGGGAACTAGCGGGCAGCTCCTACGAGCAGTACTTC	CASRELAGSSYEQYF
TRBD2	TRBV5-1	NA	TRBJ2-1	TGCGCCAGCAGCTCTGGAGCGGGGGGAGTCTACAATGAGCAGTTCTTC	CASSSGAGGVYNEQFF
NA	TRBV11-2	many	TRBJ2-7	TGTGCCAGCAGCTCACTAGGACTGGCCTCCTACGAGCAGTACTTC	CASSSLGLASYEQYF
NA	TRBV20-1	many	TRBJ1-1	TGCAGTGCTCCACACCGCGTCATGAACACTGAAGCTTTCTTT	CSAPHRVMNTEAFF
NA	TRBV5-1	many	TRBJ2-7	TGCGCCAGCAGCTTACCAGGTGGTGGCGAGCAGTACTTC	CASSLPGGGEQYF
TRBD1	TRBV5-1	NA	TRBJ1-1	TGCGCCAGCAGCTTGCAGGGGGCCACTGAAGCTTTCTTT	CASSLQGATEAFF
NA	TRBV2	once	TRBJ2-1	TGTGCCAGCAGTGAAAAAGGGGCGAATCCCTCCTACAATGAGCAGTTCTTC	CASSEKGANPSYNEQFF
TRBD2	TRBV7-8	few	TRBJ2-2	TGTGCCAGCAGCTTAGGAGGACTAGCGGGAGTAAGGACCGGGGAGCTGTTTTTT	CASSLGGLAGVRTGELFF
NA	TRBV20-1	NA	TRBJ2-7	TGCAGTGCTAGAGATTCGGGACTTGGGGCCTACGAGCAGTACTTC	CSARDSGLGAYEQYF
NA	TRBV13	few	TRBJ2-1	TGTGCCAGCAGCTTAGCCAGGGACAATGAGCAGTTCTTC	CASSLARDNEQFF
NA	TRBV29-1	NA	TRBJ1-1	TGCAGCGCTTACGCTGGCGGCACTGAAGCTTTCTTT	CSAYAGGTEAFF
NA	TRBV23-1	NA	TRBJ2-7	TGCGCCAGCAGTCAATCTTTGGGCAGACCGGGTCCCGAGCAGTACTTC	CASSQSLGRPGPEQYF
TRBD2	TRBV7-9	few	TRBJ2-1	TGTGCCAGCTTCTATGGGGGGAGGGACAATGAGCAGTTCTTC	CASFYGGRDNEQFF
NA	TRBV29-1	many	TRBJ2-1	TGCAGCGTCTTCCACAGGGCGGTAAATGAGCAGTTCTTC	CSVFHRAVNEQFF
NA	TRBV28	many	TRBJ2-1	TGTGCCGCCGGCGGCAGTTTGTTGGATGAGCAGTTCTTC	CAAGGSLLDEQFF
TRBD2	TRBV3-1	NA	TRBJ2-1	TGTGCCAGCAGCCAAGCGCAACCGGGACTAGATCTGGCCGAGCGGTTCTTC	CASSQAQPGLDLAERFF
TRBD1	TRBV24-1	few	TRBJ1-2	TGTGCCACCAGCTCGAGCAACTCGGACAGGGGGATTTACTATGGCTACACCTTC	CATSSSNSDRGIYYGYTF
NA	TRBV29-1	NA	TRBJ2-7	TGCAGCGTTGAAGATATGGTAGGGAGGTCGTTGGACGAGCAGTACTTC	CSVEDMVGRSLDEQYF